This record covers a single TCR beta chain. The V gene lost 2 bases and the J gene lost 10 bases, with 9 bases spanning the gap. CDR1 is SEHNR and CDR2 is FQNEAQ in the germline V gene (reference sequence). This CDR3 has 13 residues. The input for sorted-subset replicate PCRs was about 200 ng DNA, 25,000 to 35,000 T cell genomes. Assay: immunoSEQ multiplex PCR; the TCRdb copy retains only in-frame clones and omits some. The table has 1.5 million to 2.5 million clones, approximately 94% seen once. The data were taken from a study of shared clonotypes between healthy human individuals. About the study: Per donor, CD8 memory used one plate, CD8 naive used two, CD4 memory used three and CD4 naive used three.

It was CD45RO-negative cells, positively selected for CCR7, that made up naive CD8 cells, with terminally differentiated effector memory CD45RA+ cells excluded. Material for sequencing was naive CD8+ T cells sorted from blood. This rearrangement joins TRBV7-9 to TRBJ1-6; no clear D. This receptor was identified in a young man in good health. Here the CDR3 DNA reads TGTGCCAGCAGCTTAATTGAGCGGTCACCCCTCCACTTT. Translated: CASSLIERSPLHF.